This TCR beta chain was found in a study of blood T cell repertoires in COVID-19 (dated by TCRdb to 2020 to 2021). Describing the broader study: Samples from collaborators originated in the United States, Italy and Spain and spanned both the acute and convalescent phases of COVID-19. The prospective study material was composed of cDNA or gDNA derived from T cells, B-cell-depleted T cells, or PBMCs. The dataset comprised deeply sampled blood TCRbeta repertoires from subjects exposed to, actively infected with, or recovered from COVID-19. The repertoires were released in a freely available public database intended as a resource for research on the immune response to SARS-CoV-2. Samples were obtained from the ongoing ImmuneRACE study (first 160 participants) and from 1,254 subjects provided by 6 global collaborators. A de-identified subject ID, COVID-19 status, age in years and sex were almost always included in the sample metadata. Where HLA class I and class II types were available, the types were taken from metadata supplied by the sample provider, not from assay-based typing. Overall results and qualifications from the work: The quantity of clinical and demographic metadata differed by source and by participant and was supplied without curation.

Each collaborating institution followed its own protocols to collect whole blood in K2EDTA tubes. For TCRbeta analysis, collaborator samples were shipped as frozen whole blood, as isolated PBMCs, or as DNA extracted from either sample type. The CDR3 has 16 amino acids, counting the end cysteine and phenylalanine. Kept here is only the CDR3 DNA, which spans 48 bases and is read in frame from base 1. V is pruned by 1 base and J by 7 bases, leaving 7 bases of the junction without a gene match. For CDR1 and CDR2, the germline V gene lists SGHDN and FVKESK. As regards this clone: The specificity of this receptor is unknown. No much larger clone is present one base from it, and per-base qualities are unavailable.

TCRbeta CDR3 regions were amplified from genomic DNA using the immunoSEQ Assay, a bias-controlled multiplex PCR. Regarding the original processing steps: Within the assay, amplification of reference gene primers was used to estimate how many nucleated cells each sample contained. Sequence reads were collapsed and filtered to measure the absolute abundance of every unique TCRbeta CDR3 rearrangement. For each sample, productive Simpson clonality was calculated as the square root of Simpson's diversity index across productive rearrangements. The source is immuneACCESS, and TCRdb retained only in-frame sequences with V and J called. Part of the clones is not carried over; for the studies checked, unresolved V genes explain less than half of this, and the remainder is unexplained. V, J and clone size derive from that table, while D and trimming were established from the DNA sequence. Recorded for this sample are about 270,000 clones; roughly 84% of them occurred a single time. The ten largest clones represent roughly 3.1% of the sample.

The receptor comes from a woman aged 18-29 years with acute or convalescent COVID-19. The sequence is built from TRBV14 and TRBJ2-1, and TRBD2 matches 10 of the central bases. Sequenced: peripheral blood. The DNA sequence reads TGTGCCAGCAGCCAAGGAGCAAAGCGGGAGGGTAATGAGCAGTTCTTC. Its amino acids are CASSQGAKREGNEQFF.